This T cell receptor (beta chain) derives from a study of identical twins. TCRdb independently ran MiXCR on the 5' RACE reads; one entry per CDR3 protein. Of about 470,000 distinct CDR3 sequences in the sample, approximately 24% are singletons; the top ten hold about 2.7%. CDR1 is DFQATT and CDR2 is SNEGSKA in the germline V gene (reference sequence). The CDR3 totals 14 residues. The ends lost 3 bases at V and 6 bases at J; junction bases unmatched: 3. This sample was shared with a second study, whose subject was T cells expressing NK-cell markers.

The TCR sequence derives from a woman aged 18-30 years in good health. The chain joins TRBV20-1 to TRBJ2-3; TRBD2 aligns across 13 bases. What was sequenced was CD4+ T cells sorted from blood. CDR3 loop: CSARGLAGRDTQYF. The CDR3 region has the DNA TGCAGTGCTAGGGGACTAGCGGGAAGGGATACGCAGTATTTT.